This entry features one TCR beta chain sequence. The sample originates from a study of blood T cell repertoires in COVID-19. Study-level information: The United States, Italy and Spain were the sources of the acute and convalescent COVID-19 samples. In each case, the material was cDNA or gDNA derived from T cells, B-cell-depleted T cells, or PBMCs.

V was pared by 2 bases and J by 4 bases, with 8 bases of the junction left unmatched. Germline lookup yields CDR1 LGHNA and CDR2 YSLEER. The CDR3 has 16 amino acids. Original processing notes: Reference gene primer amplification gave estimated nucleated cell counts. TCRdb's copy holds only in-frame clones and misses some; the assay was immunoSEQ multiplex PCR. Clone size and V and J calls were adopted from that table, with D and trimming inferred from the DNA. Of about 110,000 clones in the sample, approximately 79% were seen once. This clonotype was obtained from a woman older than 75 with active or convalescent COVID-19. The chain recombines TRBV4-3 with TRBJ2-7; 10 nucleotides match TRBD2. Material for sequencing was peripheral blood. CDR3 bases: TGCGCCAGCAGCCAACGGTTAAGCGGGAGGGAGTACGAGCAGTACTTC. Translated: CASSQRLSGREYEQYF.